This T cell receptor beta chain was documented in a study of tumor-infiltrating lymphocytes in primary liver carcinoma. In the study overall: Read depth, roughly 3.65 to 7.5 million productive TCRbeta reads, did not differ significantly between tissues. The study, taken as a whole, reports: Blood had a significantly lower top-250-clone fraction than tumors did (p = 0.039).

This clonotype has just a few counts. The target antigen is unknown. Using a constant-region primer together with ProtoScript II reverse transcriptase, TCR beta cDNA was made from about 500 ng of total RNA. Three nested multiplex PCR rounds, a slightly modified ARM-PCR method, built the TCR beta libraries. The first two PCR rounds, around 10 cycles each, used TRBV1-TRBV30 forward primers and a C-beta reverse primer. Each CDR3 protein is one row after TCRdb ran MiXCR on the multiplex PCR reads. The data hold approximately 310,000 distinct CDR3 sequences, with over 55% observed a single time. This CDR3 comprises 15 residues. Trimming removed 1 base from V and 4 bases from J; junction bases left unmatched: 7. Germline V gives CDR1 MNHEY, CDR2 SVGEGT. RNA isolated from unsorted whole blood supplied the blood RNA, with germline DNA also extracted.

The chain carries TRBV6-2 or TRBV6-3 and TRBJ2-7; 7 bases fit TRBD2. Input material: peripheral blood. The origin of this receptor is a man between 40 and 49 years old with primary liver carcinoma and hepatitis B virus infection. CDR3: CASSYWLADTYEQYF. The DNA for the CDR3 is TGTGCCAGCAGTTACTGGCTAGCGGACACGTACGAGCAGTACTTC.